This TCR beta chain was recorded in a study of glioma-infiltrating T cells (dated by TCRdb to about 2016). As for the study more broadly: Sequencing of TCR alpha- and beta-chain repertoires was performed on glioma tissue, on non-neoplastic brain tissue, and on matched peripheral blood mononuclear cells. Three low-grade glioma patients, about 8 primary glioblastoma patients, and three non-glioma patients who contributed non-neoplastic brain tissue made up the paired cohort. To measure how far tissue and blood T-cell populations diverged, each tissue-infiltrating repertoire was compared against the peripheral blood repertoire of the same patient.

Points on this clonotype: Its antigen remains undetermined. It has no much larger one-base neighbor in the sample; base qualities were not kept.

The iRepertoire nested amplicon-rescue multiplex PCR (arm-PCR) platform was used to amplify TCR alpha and beta CDR3 regions from RNA. One-step reverse transcription and amplification used roughly 95-450 ng of tissue mRNA or PBMC total RNA as input. After bead purification, a secondary multiplex PCR added Illumina adapters, and libraries were gel-purified between 200 and 400 bp. Internal 6-nucleotide barcodes were carried by the libraries and were used for demultiplexing. Libraries were sequenced on an Illumina MiSeq with 2x220 or 2x250 nucleotide paired-end reads. The source study handled its data this way. FLASH 1.2.11 was used to merge paired reads, and BWA-MEM then aligned the reads to the GRCh37 human genome before TRA and TRB reads were extracted. For V and J assignment, an IMGT-derived reference of cassette sequences and CDR3 motifs that included pseudogenes was used. Three-frame translation of reads was performed, and productive CDR3s were defined as those with a C...FGXG motif and no stop codons. Clonotypes were defined as unique combinations of V-J cassette pair and CDR3 amino acid sequence. Filtering of reads was based on Hamming distance, with the threshold set by the sequence error rate of each sample in mapped regions. Through fastp at Q25 and MiXCR, TCRdb rebuilt clones from the public reads, retaining in-frame beta chains. CDR3 protein sequences are deduplicated, and each keeps its most common genes and DNA. It is TCRdb's table, rather than the study itself, that gives the V and J calls and clone size. Across this sample there are some 130,000 distinct CDR3 sequences, with approximately 26% seen only once. The ten largest clones capture about a quarter of the sample.

From the cysteine up to the phenylalanine, the CDR3 has a length of 14 residues. The DNA shown is the 42-base CDR3, in frame from base 1. Looking up the germline V gene (reference sequence) yields CDR1 SEHNR and CDR2 FQNEAQ. Trimming leaves V shorter by 7 bases and J shorter by 6 bases, with the junction holding 8 bases beyond the gene matches. Here is what the overall study found, with its caveats: VJ-independent divergence between tissue and blood was found to be below expectation in non-neoplastic patients but above expectation in all gliomas, particularly low-grade gliomas. Group comparisons were based on small numbers of patients: three non-neoplastic, three low-grade glioma and several glioblastoma patients. Very few CDR3 sequences were found to be shared between tissue and blood, and this scarcity was attributed to high CDR3 diversity and limited sampling.

The source of this sequence is a human donor with low-grade glioma or glioblastoma, undergoing nonglioma brain surgery, or in good health (not recorded which). The V and J segments used are TRBV7-9 and TRBJ2-3, with 9 bases matching TRBD2. The source material was glioma tissue, nonneoplastic brain tissue, or PBMCs (not recorded which). In nucleotide form, the sequence is TGTGCCAGCACCCTGGCGGGGGGGCACGATACGCAGTATTTT. Translated, this is CASTLAGGHDTQYF.